This TCR beta chain originates from a study of Ad26.COV2.S vaccination and SARS-CoV-2 variants. Whole-study context: Administration of Ad26.COV2.S was intramuscular, either once or twice 56 days apart.

CDR3 length equals 14 residues. Germline V gives CDR1 GTSNPN, CDR2 SVGIG (reference sequence). The V end was cut by 1 base, the J end by 6 bases, with 13 bases between. Only in-frame clones appear in the TCRdb table, and some are missing; sequencing was by immunoSEQ multiplex PCR. The table shows 410,000 or so clones, with more than 80% occurring only once. The treatment here: over 15 received Ad26.COV2.S at low or high dose, single or two shots; several received placebo; per-sample allocation not given. Specimens were obtained on day 63 following the first vaccine or placebo injection. The donor's status was that of an adult aged 18-55 years in Boston.

This specimen consisted of peripheral blood, obtained in a trial of Ad26.COV2.S vaccine versus placebo. V is TRBV30 and J is TRBJ1-5, with D hard to call. This clonotype originated in a person between 18 and 65 years old who received the Ad26.COV2.S COVID-19 vaccine or a placebo. CDR3 sequence: CAWSDNIAIQPQHF. As DNA, the CDR3 is TGTGCCTGGAGTGATAACATAGCAATTCAGCCCCAGCATTTT. Full variable domain (rest looked up from reference TRBV30 and TRBJ1-5): SQTIHQWPATLVQPVGSPLSLECTVEGTSNPNLYWYRQAAGRGLQLLFYSVGIGQISSEVPQNLSASRPQDRQFILSSKKLLLSDSGFYLCAWSDNIAIQPQHFGDGTRLSIL.